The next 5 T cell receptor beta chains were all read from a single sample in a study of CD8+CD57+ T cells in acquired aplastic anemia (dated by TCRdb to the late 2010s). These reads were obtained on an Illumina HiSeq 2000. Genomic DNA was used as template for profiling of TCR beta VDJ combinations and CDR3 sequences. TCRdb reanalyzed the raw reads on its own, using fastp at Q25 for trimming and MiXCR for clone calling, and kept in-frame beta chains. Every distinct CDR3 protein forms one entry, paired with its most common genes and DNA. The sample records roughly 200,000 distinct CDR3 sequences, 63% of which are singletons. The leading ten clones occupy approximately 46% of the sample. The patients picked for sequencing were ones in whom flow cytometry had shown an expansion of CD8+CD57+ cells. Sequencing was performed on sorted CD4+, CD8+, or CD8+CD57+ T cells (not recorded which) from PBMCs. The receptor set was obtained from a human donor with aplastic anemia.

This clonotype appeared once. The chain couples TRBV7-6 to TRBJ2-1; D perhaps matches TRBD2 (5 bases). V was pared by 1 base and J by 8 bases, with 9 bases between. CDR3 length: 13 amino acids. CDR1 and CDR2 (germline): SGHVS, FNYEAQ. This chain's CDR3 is CASSLVSSHEQFF. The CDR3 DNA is TGTGCCAGCAGCTTAGTCTCTAGCCATGAGCAGTTCTTC.

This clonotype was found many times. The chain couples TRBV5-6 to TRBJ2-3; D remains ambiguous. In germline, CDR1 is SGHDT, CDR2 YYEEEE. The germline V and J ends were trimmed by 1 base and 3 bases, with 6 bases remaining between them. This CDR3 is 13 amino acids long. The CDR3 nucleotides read TGTGCCAGCAGCTTGTTGGAGACAGATACGCAGTATTTT. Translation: CASSLLETDTQYF.

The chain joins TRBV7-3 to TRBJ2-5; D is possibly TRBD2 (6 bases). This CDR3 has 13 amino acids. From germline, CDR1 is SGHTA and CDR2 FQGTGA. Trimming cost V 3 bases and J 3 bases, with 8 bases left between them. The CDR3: CASSLTREETQYF. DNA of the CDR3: TGTGCCAGCAGCTTGACTAGGGAAGAGACCCAGTACTTC.

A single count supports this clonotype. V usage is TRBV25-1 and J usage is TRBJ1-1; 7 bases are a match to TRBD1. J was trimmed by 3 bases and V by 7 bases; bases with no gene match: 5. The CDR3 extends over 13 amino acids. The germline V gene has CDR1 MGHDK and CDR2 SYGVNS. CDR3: CASTYRGDTEAFF. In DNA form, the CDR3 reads TGTGCCAGCACCTACAGGGGCGACACTGAAGCTTTCTTT.

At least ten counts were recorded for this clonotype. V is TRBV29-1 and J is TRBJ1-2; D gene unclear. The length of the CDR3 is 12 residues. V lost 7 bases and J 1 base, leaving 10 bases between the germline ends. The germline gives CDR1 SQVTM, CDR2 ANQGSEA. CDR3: CSAGELNYGYTF. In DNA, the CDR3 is TGCAGCGCCGGGGAGCTTAACTATGGCTACACCTTC.